A single T cell receptor beta chain is shown here with its context. Its specificity is unknown. This specimen comes from a study of human T cells and chemical hapten exposure. The wider study: Diphenylcyclopropenone was administered weekly to the scalp of patients throughout the roughly 23-week study. General study findings and limits: Because they had alopecia, donors may respond immunologically unlike healthy people.

V lost 8 bases and J 4 bases, leaving 14 bases between the germline ends. The germline V gene encodes CDR1 KGHSH and CDR2 LQKENI. This CDR3 is built from 13 residues. TCRdb recomputed calls from the RACE reads with MiXCR, one row per CDR3 protein. Here the sample spans about 300,000 distinct CDR3 sequences, about 5% being singletons. Time point here: pre-sensitization, week 0. Treatment specified: therapeutic diphenylcyclopropenone sensitization with weekly scalp DPC. Donation of samples came from alopecia patients who were 18 to 70 years old and suitable for DPC. Unfractionated whole blood served as the source for total RNA extraction.

The source material was whole blood, sampled in connection with sensitization to the hapten diphenylcyclopropenone (DPC). The chain carries TRBV18 and TRBJ1-1, with D tentatively TRBD1 (5 bases). The clonotype comes from a woman aged 18-29 years with alopecia areata. Some clones in this sample may be carry-over from other donors' samples. CDR3 nucleotides: TGTGCCAGCCATTCAGAAGGGGCCACTGAAGCTTTCTTT. This sequence encodes CASHSEGATEAFF.